The 27 T cell receptor beta chains reported below all come from one sample, sequenced in a study of siplizumab effects on memory and regulatory T cells. Data came from immunoSEQ multiplex PCR; TCRdb stores just in-frame clones and leaves some out. This table holds approximately 48,000 clones, more than 85% found once. The sequencing sample was made of CD8+ T cells sorted from blood. These receptors all come from a human donor in good health.

The chain has TRBV9 and TRBJ2-5; 16 nucleotides agree with TRBD2. The junction had 11 bases not matched to a gene; V was cut back by 1 base and J by 5 bases. The CDR3 runs to 19 residues. Germline CDR1 reads SGDLS; CDR2 reads YYNGEE. CDR3 sequence: CASSVTGLAGGPGEETQYF. The CDR3 nucleotides are TGTGCCAGCAGCGTAACGGGACTAGCGGGAGGGCCGGGTGAGGAGACCCAGTACTTC.

The chain uses TRBV5-6 and TRBJ2-3; the D is unclear. The ends were cut back, 4 bases at V and 0 bases at J, with 15 bases in the middle. CDR3 length: 16 residues. From germline, CDR1 is SGHDT and CDR2 YYEEEE. The CDR3 region is CASSTQDPPSTDTQYF. In DNA, the CDR3 is TGTGCCAGCAGCACTCAGGATCCCCCGAGCACAGATACGCAGTATTTT.

The chain links TRBV15 to TRBJ1-4; 9 nucleotides align to TRBD1. Unmatched junction bases numbered 16, after V lost 0 bases and J lost 8 bases. CDR1 LNHNV and CDR2 YYDKDF come from the germline V gene (reference sequence). This CDR3 region has 19 residues. The chain's CDR3 is CATSREIGLGTGREEKLFF. CDR3 nucleotide sequence: TGTGCCACCAGCAGAGAGATCGGTCTAGGGACAGGGAGAGAAGAAAAACTGTTTTTT.

This chain connects TRBV29-1 to TRBJ1-3; D uncertain. The germline CDR1 and CDR2 sequences are SQVTM and ANQGSEA. CDR3 length equals 17 residues. V dropped 1 base and J dropped 0 bases, with 16 bases sitting between them. CDR3 loop: CSVEGDVAGSSGNTIYF. As DNA, the CDR3 is TGCAGCGTTGAAGGGGATGTAGCGGGGTCCTCTGGAAACACCATATATTTT. Based on the CDR3 plus reference TRBV29-1 and TRBJ1-3, the full variable domain is SAVISQKPSRDICQRGTSLTIQCQVDSQVTMMFWYRQQPGQSLTLIATANQGSEATYESGFVIDKFPISRPNLTFSTLTVSNMSPEDSSIYLCSVEGDVAGSSGNTIYFGEGSWLTVV.

The V call is TRBV9, the J call TRBJ2-1; 11 bases are a match to TRBD2. The V gene end was trimmed by 4 bases and the J gene end by 7 bases; junction bases not matched to a gene: 7. CDR3 length: 15 residues. CDR1 and CDR2 (germline): SGDLS, YYNGEE. The CDR3 DNA reads as TGTGCCAGCAGCCTTACTAGCGGGAGTAGTAATGAGCAGTTCTTC. This sequence encodes CASSLTSGSSNEQFF.

This clone came up once. V is TRBV9 and J is TRBJ2-3; 10 positions match TRBD2. The length of the CDR3 is 15 residues. The J segment lost 8 bases and the V segment lost 0 bases, leaving 6 bases of the junction unmatched. CDR1 is SGDLS, CDR2 YYNGEE, per germline. The CDR3 loop reads CASSVELAGELTQYF. The CDR3 region has the DNA TGTGCCAGCAGCGTAGAGCTAGCGGGAGAGCTTACGCAGTATTTT.

The V gene is TRBV14, the J gene TRBJ2-2; D assignment may be TRBD1 or TRBD2 (5 bases each). From germline, CDR1 is SGHDN and CDR2 FVKESK. Trimming removed 4 bases from V and 0 bases from J, with 12 bases in between. The CDR3 is 16 amino acids. The DNA for the CDR3 is TGTGCCAGCAGCCGTTGGGACGGACCGAACACCGGGGAGCTGTTTTTT. Translated: CASSRWDGPNTGELFF.

V and J are TRBV27 and TRBJ2-7; 7 bases agree with TRBD1. This CDR3 region has 16 residues. Germline V lookup: CDR1 MNHEY, CDR2 SMNVEV (reference sequence). The V gene end was trimmed by 3 bases and the J gene end by 3 bases; junction bases not matched to a gene: 11. The CDR3 region has the DNA TGTGCCAGCAGTTTGGGGACAGTTCCCCTCCTCTACGAGCAGTACTTC. It encodes CASSLGTVPLLYEQYF.

The CDR3 DNA sequence: TGTGCCAGCAGTCCACCAGGGGAGGATGGCGAGCAGTACTTC. Amino acid sequence: CASSPPGEDGEQYF. This chain connects TRBV28 to TRBJ2-7; either TRBD1 or TRBD2 may fit D (6 bases each). Trimming took off 5 bases at V and 6 bases at J, with 17 bases between the two ends. Germline CDR1 and CDR2: MDHEN and SYDVKM. The CDR3 has 14 amino acids. The entire variable domain, with the rest obtained from reference TRBV28 and TRBJ2-7, is as follows: DVKVTQSSRYLVKRTGEKVFLECVQDMDHENMFWYRQDPGLGLRLIYFSYDVKMKEKGDIPEGYSVSREKKERFSLILESASTNQTSMYLCASSPPGEDGEQYFGPGTRLTVT.

V and J are TRBV13 and TRBJ1-2; D remains ambiguous. Trimming removed 8 bases from V and 6 bases from J, with 13 bases in between. The length of the CDR3 is 12 residues. CDR1 and CDR2 (germline): PRHDT, FYEKMQ (reference sequence). CDR3 amino acids: CASWVGRDGYTF. CDR3 coding DNA: TGTGCCAGCTGGGTGGGTCGGGATGGCTACACCTTC.

The rearrangement joins TRBV5-6 to TRBJ2-2, with TRBD1 as a possible D gene (5 bases). CDR3 length: 17 amino acids. Trimming removed 6 bases at V and 4 bases at J, with 22 bases between. Germline CDR1 reads SGHDT; CDR2 reads YYEEEE. In DNA form, the CDR3 reads TGTGCCAGCACTGCCCCGACCGACAGAGATGCCACCGGGGAGCTGTTTTTT. Translation: CASTAPTDRDATGELFF.

This chain joins TRBV5-6 and TRBJ1-1; D not resolved. V was trimmed by 1 base and J by 0 bases, leaving 1 base between them. CDR1 and CDR2 (germline): SGHDT, YYEEEE. This CDR3 spans 12 amino acids. The CDR3 DNA follows: TGTGCCAGCAGCTTGCTGAACACTGAAGCTTTCTTT. This codes for CASSLLNTEAFF. The variable domain in full, with the rest retrieved from reference TRBV5-6 and TRBJ1-1, is DAGVTQSPTHLIKTRGQQVTLRCSPKSGHDTVSWYQQALGQGPQFIFQYYEEEERQRGNFPDRFSGHQFPNYSSELNVNALLLGDSALYLCASSLLNTEAFFGQGTRLTVV.

This chain joins TRBV7-3 and TRBJ1-3, with D maybe TRBD1 (6 bases). CDR3 size: 16 residues. Germline V gene sequence: CDR1 SGHTA, CDR2 FQGTGA. The V end was cut by 5 bases, the J end by 5 bases, with 19 bases between. CDR3 protein: CASSPQDSIGRNTIYF. The CDR3 nucleotides read TGTGCCAGCAGCCCCCAGGACAGCATAGGGAGAAACACCATATATTTT.

This chain uses TRBV27 with TRBJ2-3, with D perhaps TRBD1 (6 bases). Trimming cost V 5 bases and J 2 bases, with 14 bases left between them. This CDR3 has 15 amino acids. Per the germline V gene, CDR1 is MNHEY and CDR2 is SMNVEV (reference sequence). Here the CDR3 reads CASSRQGRYTDTQYF. DNA for the CDR3: TGTGCCAGCAGTCGGCAGGGGAGATACACAGATACGCAGTATTTT.

A single count supports this clone. This chain uses TRBV7-3 with TRBJ2-1; 9 nucleotides line up with TRBD1. The V segment lost 5 bases and the J segment 8 bases; nucleotides outside the gene matches: 7. Germline CDR1 SGHTA, CDR2 FQGTGA. The CDR3 contains 14 residues. The CDR3 reads CASSEQGAHDEQFF. The CDR3 nucleotides read TGTGCCAGCAGCGAACAGGGGGCACACGATGAGCAGTTCTTC.

The chain carries TRBV19 and TRBJ2-1, with TRBD1 matching over 10 bases. V shed 5 bases, J shed 7 bases, and the junction held 5 bases outside the gene matches. The CDR3 runs to 14 residues. Germline V gives CDR1 LNHDA, CDR2 SQIVND (reference sequence). In DNA form, the CDR3 reads TGTGCCAGTAGTTACGGGACAGGGGTAAATGAGCAGTTCTTC. Protein product: CASSYGTGVNEQFF.

The genes are TRBV27 and TRBJ2-7; 7 bases fit TRBD1. Germline V CDR1 and CDR2: MNHEY, SMNVEV (reference sequence). This CDR3 region has 19 residues. V was clipped by 6 bases and J by 3 bases; unmatched bases: 23. CDR3 region: CASSYLVPIRRDSIYEQYF. CDR3 coding DNA: TGTGCCAGCAGCTACTTAGTCCCGATCCGCCGGGACAGTATCTACGAGCAGTACTTC.

In this sample, this clone turned up once. The rearrangement uses TRBV10-2 and TRBJ2-1; maybe TRBD2 (5 bases). V lost 5 bases and J lost 7, with 15 bases in between. CDR3 length: 14 amino acids. The germline V gene has CDR1 WSHSY and CDR2 SAAADI. CDR3 nucleotide sequence: TGCGCCAGCAGTCTACCCGGGGTTGGGAATGAGCAGTTCTTC. Translation: CASSLPGVGNEQFF.

The CDR3 here is CASRGTDSPYEQYF. CDR3 coding DNA: TGTGCCAGCAGGGGGACGGACTCCCCCTACGAGCAGTACTTC. This chain uses TRBV25-1 with TRBJ2-7; D could derive from TRBD1 or TRBD2 (5 bases each). The CDR3 is 14 residues long. The V end lost 6 bases, the J end lost 2 bases, and 14 bases lay between the germline ends. Per the germline V gene, CDR1 is MGHDK and CDR2 is SYGVNS.

The chain recombines TRBV7-9 with TRBJ2-7, with unresolved D. The CDR3 has 14 amino acids. Per the germline V gene, CDR1 is SEHNR and CDR2 is FQNEAQ (reference sequence). The V gene lost 6 bases and the J gene lost 1 base, with 13 bases spanning the gap. This chain's CDR3 is CASSLMPRSYEQYF. DNA of the CDR3: TGTGCCAGCAGTCTTATGCCACGGTCCTACGAGCAGTACTTC.

This clone came up a few times. This chain joins TRBV20-1 and TRBJ1-1; 7 bases agree with TRBD1. The CDR3 totals 11 residues. V trimming: 7 bases; J trimming: 7 bases; junction bases outside the gene matches: 6. CDR1 is DFQATT and CDR2 is SNEGSKA in the germline V gene (reference sequence). CDR3 bases: TGCAGTGTCAGACAGGGTGTTGAAGCTTTCTTT. Translation: CSVRQGVEAFF.

This chain connects TRBV4-1 to TRBJ1-1; D remains ambiguous. The CDR3 length is 13 residues. Trimming took 0 bases from V and 3 from J, leaving 5 bases between them. Looked up from germline, CDR1 is MGHRA and CDR2 is YSYEKL. The CDR3 is CASSQDGYTEAFF. DNA for the CDR3: TGCGCCAGCAGCCAAGACGGGTACACTGAAGCTTTCTTT.

The chain has TRBV6-6 and TRBJ2-3; D is ambiguous. Germline-derived CDR1 and CDR2 are MNHNY and SVGAGI (reference sequence). The CDR3 consists of 15 residues. Between the trimmed V and J ends, which lost 0 bases and 0 bases, there was a span of 7 bases. In DNA form, the CDR3 reads TGTGCCAGCAGTTACTCGATAGGGAGCACAGATACGCAGTATTTT. Translation: CASSYSIGSTDTQYF.

CDR3 DNA sequence: TGCAGCACTAGGGGCACTGAAGCTTTCTTT. Translated: CSTRGTEAFF. The V gene is TRBV29-1, the J gene TRBJ1-1; D possibly corresponds to TRBD1 (5 bases). The CDR3 spans 10 residues. V was pared by 8 bases and J by 4 bases, with 8 bases between. Germline V gene data show CDR1 as SQVTM and CDR2 as ANQGSEA.

The gene calls are TRBV6-6 and TRBJ1-6; D not certain. Germline V CDR1 and CDR2: MNHNY, SVGAGI (reference sequence). The CDR3 runs to 14 residues. V lost 0 bases and J 7 bases, leaving 7 bases between the germline ends. In DNA, the CDR3 is TGTGCCAGCAGTTACTCGTCAGAGAATTCACCCCTCCACTTT. This translates into CASSYSSENSPLHF.

The V call is TRBV4-1, the J call TRBJ2-7; D is possibly TRBD1 (5 bases). The germline V and J ends were trimmed by 2 bases and 4 bases, with 9 bases remaining between them. The CDR3 length is 13 residues. Germline V gives CDR1 MGHRA, CDR2 YSYEKL. CDR3 amino acids: CASSQKQAYEQYF. The DNA for the CDR3 is TGCGCCAGCAGCCAAAAACAGGCGTACGAGCAGTACTTC.

The chain employs TRBV27 and TRBJ2-1; D remains unclear. This CDR3 is built from 13 residues. CDR1 is MNHEY and CDR2 is SMNVEV in the germline V gene (reference sequence). Trimming removed 5 bases at V and 6 bases at J, with 11 bases between. The CDR3 region is CASSIGPPNEQFF. The CDR3 nucleotides read TGTGCCAGCAGTATAGGACCGCCCAATGAGCAGTTCTTC.